Presented here are 25 T cell receptor beta chains from one specimen sequenced in a study of shared clonotypes between healthy human individuals. The protocol was immunoSEQ multiplex PCR, while the TCRdb copy is restricted to in-frame clones and leaves out a portion. Among approximately 720,000 clones, approximately 90% were seen once, and the ten largest hold 24%. Terminally differentiated effector memory CD45RA+ cells were excluded by CCR7 positive selection of CD45RO-negative cells. The sequenced sample was naive CD8+ T cells sorted from blood. Receptors originate from a young man in good health.

The CDR3 DNA reads as TGTGCCAGCAGCGCCGGTGTGGGTCGCAATCAGCCCCAGCATTTT. It is translated as CASSAGVGRNQPQHF. The gene calls are TRBV2 and TRBJ1-5, with D unresolved. The CDR3 sequence is 15 residues long. Per germline, CDR1 SNHLY and CDR2 FYNNEI. The V end was cut by 6 bases, the J end by 2 bases, with 14 bases between.

The rearrangement uses TRBV27 and TRBJ2-3; D gene ambiguous. This CDR3 has 14 amino acids. Germline values: CDR1 MNHEY, CDR2 SMNVEV (reference sequence). Trimming removed 2 bases at V and 4 bases at J, with 10 bases between. CDR3 amino acids: CASSLILSADTQYF. For the CDR3, the DNA is TGTGCCAGCAGTTTAATCCTATCCGCAGATACGCAGTATTTT.

The chain uses TRBV5-1 and TRBJ2-7, with TRBD1 identical over 8 bases. Per germline, CDR1 SGHRS and CDR2 YFSETQ. Germline trimming cut 4 bases from V and 4 bases from J; bases unmatched to any gene: 7. The CDR3 is made up of 14 amino acids. CDR3 region: CASSIGTGPYEQYF. The CDR3 nucleotides are TGCGCCAGCAGCATAGGGACAGGCCCTTACGAGCAGTACTTC.

The gene calls are TRBV27 and TRBJ2-3; 14 nucleotides line up with TRBD2. Germline lookup yields CDR1 MNHEY and CDR2 SMNVEV (reference sequence). The length of the CDR3 is 18 residues. V shed 1 base and J 4 bases; nucleotides not matched to a gene: 7. The CDR3 spells CASSLFGTSGSFPDTQYF. The CDR3 DNA follows: TGTGCCAGCAGTTTATTTGGGACTAGCGGGAGTTTCCCAGATACGCAGTATTTT.

About this clone: Other DNA sequences in the sample encode the same CDR3. This chain joins TRBV11-2 and TRBJ2-2; 16 bases align to TRBD2. Trimming cost V 0 bases and J 5 bases; bases outside gene matches: 0. This CDR3 is built from 17 residues. Germline V gene sequence: CDR1 SGHAT, CDR2 FQNNGV. In nucleotides, the CDR3 is TGTGCCAGCAGCTTAGAGGGACTAGCGGGAGGGACCGGGGAGCTGTTTTTT. Amino acid sequence: CASSLEGLAGGTGELFF.

V and J are TRBV11-2 and TRBJ2-2; no clear D gene. Germline CDR1 SGHAT, CDR2 FQNNGV. CDR3 length: 15 residues. Trimming left V 10 bases short and J 9 bases short, with 24 bases between. In nucleotides, the CDR3 is TGTGCCATCAACTTCGCAGAAACCCCCCCCTGGGAGCTGTTTTTT. Its protein product is CAINFAETPPWELFF.

The chain carries TRBV7-6 and TRBJ2-7; no clear D. The germline V gene has CDR1 SGHVS and CDR2 FNYEAQ. The CDR3 consists of 17 residues. V lost 5 bases and J lost 0, with 20 bases in between. The CDR3 region is CASSQGPSTTSSYEQYF. For the CDR3, the DNA is TGTGCCAGCAGCCAAGGGCCGAGCACGACGAGCTCCTACGAGCAGTACTTC.

The chain couples TRBV21-1 to TRBJ2-7; TRBD2 reflects the table's D call only, with no check against the DNA. TRBV21-1 is annotated as a pseudogene. The CDR3 is made up of 14 amino acids. CDR3 in amino acids: CASSKAREVYEQYF. DNA of the CDR3: TGTGCCAGCAGCAAAGCCCGGGAGGTGTACGAGCAGTACTTC.

The chain combines TRBV5-1 with TRBJ2-3; 10 nucleotides align to TRBD2. Looked up from germline, CDR1 is SGHRS and CDR2 is YFSETQ. Losses at the gene ends were 5 bases for V and 0 bases for J; bases not matched to a gene: 3. The CDR3 is 15 residues long. The CDR3 sequence is CASRETSGSTDTQYF. The CDR3 coding sequence is TGCGCCAGCAGAGAGACTAGCGGGAGCACAGATACGCAGTATTTT.

The chain couples TRBV6-5 to TRBJ1-1; D possibly corresponds to TRBD1 (5 bases). The CDR3 contains 14 residues. The ends were cut back, 6 bases at V and 4 bases at J, with 15 bases in the middle. Germline V gene data show CDR1 as MNHEY and CDR2 as SVGAGI. CDR3 loop: CASSLLGGGTEAFF. The CDR3, as DNA: TGTGCCAGCAGCTTACTCGGGGGGGGCACTGAAGCTTTCTTT.

This clone was counted between two and nine times. The chain employs TRBV6-6 and TRBJ1-2; D gene uncertain. The germline V gene has CDR1 MNHNY and CDR2 SVGAGI (reference sequence). Deletions cut 7 bases from V and 4 bases from J, with 10 bases between. There are 12 residues in the CDR3. CDR3 bases: TGTGCCAGCAACGGTGGAACCTATGGCTACACCTTC. Translation: CASNGGTYGYTF.

This clone was counted a few times. This chain links TRBV27 with TRBJ1-5, with no clear D. Deletions cut 7 bases from V and 0 bases from J, with 10 bases between. CDR3 length: 14 residues. Germline V gene lookup returns CDR1 MNHEY and CDR2 SMNVEV (reference sequence). This chain's CDR3 is CASNSLDSNQPQHF. DNA for the CDR3: TGTGCCAGCAACTCCCTGGATAGCAATCAGCCCCAGCATTTT.

For the CDR3, the DNA is TGTGCCACCAGCAGGACGTTGACAGGAGAGACCCAGTACTTC. As protein: CATSRTLTGETQYF. The V call is TRBV15, the J call TRBJ2-5, with a possible D match to TRBD1 (6 bases). Germline V gives CDR1 LNHNV, CDR2 YYDKDF (reference sequence). V gave up 3 bases and J gave up 4 bases, with 12 bases separating them. CDR3 length: 14 residues.

This clone has a single count. The J gene is TRBJ1-2, the V gene TRBV27; D unclear. Germline assignment: CDR1 MNHEY and CDR2 SMNVEV (reference sequence). This CDR3 has 13 residues. Trimming took off 3 bases at V and 4 bases at J, with 9 bases between the two ends. In DNA form, the CDR3 reads TGTGCCAGCAGTTTCTCTCGGTCCTATGGCTACACCTTC. This encodes CASSFSRSYGYTF.

This chain connects TRBV7-8 to TRBJ2-7; TRBD1 matches at 10 bases. The J segment lost 4 bases and the V segment lost 2 bases, leaving 2 bases of the junction unmatched. This CDR3 has 14 residues. Germline CDR1 reads SGHVS; CDR2 reads FQNEAQ. CDR3 amino acids: CASSLRTGGYEQYF. The CDR3 DNA reads TGTGCCAGCAGCTTACGGACAGGGGGTTACGAGCAGTACTTC.

This chain connects TRBV7-9 to TRBJ2-5; 8 bases align to TRBD2. The CDR3 loop spans 15 amino acids. The V and J ends lost 5 bases and 2 bases, in that order; junction bases with no gene match: 7. Per germline, CDR1 SEHNR and CDR2 FQNEAQ (reference sequence). This CDR3 reads CASSPQTSVQETQYF. The DNA for the CDR3 is TGTGCCAGCAGCCCCCAGACTAGCGTTCAAGAGACCCAGTACTTC.

This sequence joins TRBV14 and TRBJ2-7, with 7 positions matching TRBD2. Germline CDR1 reads SGHDN; CDR2 reads FVKESK. Trimming cost V 3 bases and J 6 bases; bases outside gene matches: 14. CDR3 size: 16 residues. The CDR3 nucleotides are TGTGCCAGCAGCCAGGGTATTAGGGCGGGAGCCGGCGAGCAGTACTTC. Translating gives CASSQGIRAGAGEQYF. The variable domain in full, completed from reference TRBV14 and TRBJ2-7, reads EAGVTQFPSHSVIEKGQTVTLRCDPISGHDNLYWYRRVMGKEIKFLLHFVKESKQDESGMPNNRFLAERTGGTYSTLKVQPAELEDSGVYFCASSQGIRAGAGEQYFGPGTRLTVT.

DNA of the CDR3: TGTGCCAGCAGCTTGATGGGACAGGGGGCTAACTATGGCTACACCTTC. This gives the protein CASSLMGQGANYGYTF. The J gene is TRBJ1-2, the V gene TRBV5-4, with TRBD1 identical over 11 bases. With V trimmed by 1 base and J by 0 bases, 2 bases remained unmatched. Germline V gene lookup returns CDR1 SGHNT and CDR2 YYREEE (reference sequence). This CDR3 region has 16 residues.

The V gene is TRBV27, the J gene TRBJ2-1; 7 bases match TRBD1. The germline V gene has CDR1 MNHEY and CDR2 SMNVEV (reference sequence). The CDR3 consists of 14 residues. V dropped 4 bases and J dropped 4; count of bases not matched to a gene: 4. CDR3 DNA: TGTGCCAGCAGTTGGACAGGAACTTACAATGAGCAGTTCTTC. The encoded protein is CASSWTGTYNEQFF.

The chain uses TRBV2 and TRBJ1-3; D unresolved. The CDR3 is made up of 15 amino acids. V lost 3 bases and J lost 0, with 9 bases in between. CDR1 is SNHLY, CDR2 FYNNEI, per germline. CDR3 sequence reads: CASSDGLLSGNTIYF. The CDR3 DNA sequence: TGTGCCAGCAGTGATGGGCTTCTCTCTGGAAACACCATATATTTT.

This clone was seen just once. V and J are TRBV7-6 and TRBJ1-1; D might be TRBD1 (6 bases). Germline values: CDR1 SGHVS, CDR2 FNYEAQ. V was cut by 5 bases and J by 3 bases, with 10 bases left in between. The CDR3 sequence is 13 residues long. The CDR3 DNA is TGTGCCAGCAGCCCCGGACAGTACACTGAAGCTTTCTTT. As protein: CASSPGQYTEAFF.

As to this clone: This CDR3 is also generated by other DNA sequences in the sample. This chain uses TRBV27 with TRBJ2-1, with no clear D. V was trimmed by 3 bases and J by 4 bases, leaving 7 bases between them. Germline V lookup: CDR1 MNHEY, CDR2 SMNVEV (reference sequence). The CDR3 is made up of 13 amino acids. The CDR3 DNA follows: TGTGCCAGCAGTTTTCCTCCGTACAATGAGCAGTTCTTC. Protein sequence: CASSFPPYNEQFF.

This chain links TRBV14 with TRBJ2-5; D unclear. The J call may be wrong; the DNA end is better matched by TRBJ2-7. This CDR3 region has 12 residues. Germline CDR1 is SGHDN and CDR2 is FVKESK. CDR3 in DNA: TGTGCCAGCAGCCAAGTCTCCTACGAGCAGTACTTC. Translation: CASSQVSYEQYF.

The chain joins TRBV2 to TRBJ1-2; tentatively, D is TRBD1 (5 bases). The length of the CDR3 is 16 residues. CDR1 is SNHLY and CDR2 is FYNNEI in the germline V gene. V gave up 9 bases and J gave up 0 bases, with 20 bases separating them. The CDR3 coding sequence is TGTGCCAGAGCGGAAGGACACATACTTCCTAACTATGGCTACACCTTC. Protein sequence: CARAEGHILPNYGYTF.

This rearrangement joins TRBV2 to TRBJ1-1; no firm D call. With 8 bases removed from V and 1 base from J, the gap between germline ends came to 8 bases. Germline V gene sequence: CDR1 SNHLY, CDR2 FYNNEI. This CDR3 is 12 amino acids long. The CDR3 DNA reads TGTGCCAGCCTGGCGGGGAACACTGAAGCTTTCTTT. It translates to CASLAGNTEAFF.